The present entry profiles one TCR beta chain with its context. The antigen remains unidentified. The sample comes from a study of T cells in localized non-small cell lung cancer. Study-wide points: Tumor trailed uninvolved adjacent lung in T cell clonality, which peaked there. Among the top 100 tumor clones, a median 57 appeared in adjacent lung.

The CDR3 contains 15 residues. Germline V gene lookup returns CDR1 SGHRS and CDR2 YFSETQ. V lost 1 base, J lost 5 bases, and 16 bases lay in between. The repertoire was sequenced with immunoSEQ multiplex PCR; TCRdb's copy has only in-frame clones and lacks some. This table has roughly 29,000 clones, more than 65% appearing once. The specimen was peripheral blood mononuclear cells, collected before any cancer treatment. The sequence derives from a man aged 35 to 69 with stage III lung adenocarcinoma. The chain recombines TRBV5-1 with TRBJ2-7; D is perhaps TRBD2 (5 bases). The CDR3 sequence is CASSLIPELVNEQYF. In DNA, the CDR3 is TGCGCCAGCAGCTTGATACCCGAACTAGTGAACGAGCAGTACTTC.